The 24 T cell receptor beta chains listed next were all sequenced from one sample in a study of OX40 agonist ivuxolimab in advanced cancers. TCRdb's copy holds only in-frame clones and misses some; the assay was immunoSEQ multiplex PCR. The table shows 77,000 or so clones, with about nine tenths occurring only once. This material consisted of CD4+ or CD8+ T cells sorted from blood, taken in a trial of the OX40 agonist ivuxolimab. These receptors originate from an adult with an advanced solid tumor such as melanoma, head and neck, liver or kidney cancer.

The rearrangement uses TRBV12-5 and TRBJ2-3; D unresolved. The CDR3 is 12 amino acids. With 9 bases removed from V and 1 base from J, the gap between germline ends came to 8 bases. CDR1 is LGHNT, CDR2 FRNRAP, per germline. CDR3: CASRPGTDTQYF. The CDR3 DNA sequence: TGTGCTAGCCGGCCAGGCACAGATACGCAGTATTTT.

The genes are TRBV5-4 and TRBJ1-2; D is undetermined. In germline, CDR1 is SGHNT, CDR2 YYREEE (reference sequence). CDR3 length: 13 amino acids. V was clipped by 4 bases and J by 4 bases, with 11 bases between them. The CDR3 loop reads CASSPPAGYGYTF. The CDR3 DNA reads TGTGCCAGCAGCCCCCCGGCAGGCTATGGCTACACCTTC.

The V and J genes are TRBV30 and TRBJ1-6; TRBD1 is a possible D gene (6 bases). Trimming left V 5 bases short and J 8 bases short, with 16 bases between. The CDR3 has 14 amino acids. Germline V gene data show CDR1 as GTSNPN and CDR2 as SVGIG (reference sequence). The DNA for the CDR3 is TGTGCCTGGTACACCGGCAGGGGTGATTCACCCCTCCACTTT. Its translation: CAWYTGRGDSPLHF.

V is TRBV7-3 and J is TRBJ2-7; D is unresolved. Germline V gene sequence: CDR1 SGHTA, CDR2 FQGTGA. The germline V and J ends were trimmed by 1 base and 6 bases, with 10 bases remaining between them. This CDR3 has 13 residues. CDR3: CASSLNPRSEQYF. The CDR3 bases are TGTGCCAGCAGCTTAAACCCCCGGAGCGAGCAGTACTTC.

V is TRBV27 and J is TRBJ1-5; 7 bases line up with TRBD1. Germline-derived CDR1 and CDR2 are MNHEY and SMNVEV (reference sequence). The CDR3 is 14 residues long. J lost 7 bases, V lost 5 bases, and 8 bases had no gene match. CDR3 protein: CASSVTGVGQPQHF. CDR3 sequence (DNA): TGTGCCAGCAGTGTCACAGGGGTTGGCCAGCCCCAGCATTTT.

Here the CDR3 reads CASSLPSNYGYTF. In DNA form, the CDR3 reads TGTGCCAGCAGCTTGCCCTCCAACTATGGCTACACCTTC. The chain uses TRBV5-6 and TRBJ1-2; D not resolved. Looked up from germline, CDR1 is SGHDT and CDR2 is YYEEEE. Trimming took off 1 base at V and 2 bases at J, with 6 bases between the two ends. This CDR3 spans 13 amino acids. Combining the CDR3 with reference TRBV5-6 and TRBJ1-2 gives the whole variable domain DAGVTQSPTHLIKTRGQQVTLRCSPKSGHDTVSWYQQALGQGPQFIFQYYEEEERQRGNFPDRFSGHQFPNYSSELNVNALLLGDSALYLCASSLPSNYGYTFGSGTRLTVV.

The chain has TRBV6-5 and TRBJ1-1, with no clear D. From germline, CDR1 is MNHEY and CDR2 SVGAGI. The CDR3 consists of 15 residues. Trimming shortened V by 2 bases and J by 4 bases, and 14 bases separated the two germline ends. For the CDR3, the DNA is TGTGCCAGCAGTTACGGGCTCACGACTTTCACTGAAGCTTTCTTT. Translating gives CASSYGLTTFTEAFF.

V gene TRBV11-2 combines with J gene TRBJ1-2; 8 bases line up with TRBD1. This CDR3 comprises 17 residues. After removal of 4 bases from V and 7 bases from J, the junction contained 17 bases not matched to a gene. Germline V gene data show CDR1 as SGHAT and CDR2 as FQNNGV. CDR3 region: CASSSSDREGGVFGYTF. CDR3 in DNA: TGTGCCAGCAGCTCCTCGGACAGGGAGGGTGGGGTTTTTGGCTACACCTTC.

This chain uses TRBV5-1 with TRBJ2-7, with D uncertain. The CDR3 length is 13 residues. V lost 0 bases and J 3 bases, leaving 7 bases between the germline ends. From germline, CDR1 is SGHRS and CDR2 YFSETQ. CDR3 DNA: TGCGCCAGCAGCTTGGTGGCAGACTACGAGCAGTACTTC. This encodes CASSLVADYEQYF.

The gene calls are TRBV5-1 and TRBJ2-7; unclear D gene. Per germline, CDR1 SGHRS and CDR2 YFSETQ. The CDR3 sequence is 13 residues long. The V gene lost 2 bases and the J gene lost 3 bases, with 9 bases spanning the gap. CDR3 sequence: CASSFAINYEQYF. The CDR3 coding sequence is TGCGCCAGCAGCTTCGCGATAAACTACGAGCAGTACTTC.

A note on this clone: This same CDR3 is encoded by further DNA sequences in the sample. The chain recombines TRBV7-9 with TRBJ2-7; D is ambiguous. The germline V and J ends were trimmed by 1 base and 3 bases, with 7 bases remaining between them. CDR1 SEHNR and CDR2 FQNEAQ come from the germline V gene (reference sequence). The CDR3 is made up of 13 amino acids. In DNA, the CDR3 is TGTGCCAGCAGCTTAGGACTCGACTACGAGCAGTACTTC. It yields the protein CASSLGLDYEQYF.

The rearrangement uses TRBV7-6 and TRBJ1-2; weak D call: TRBD1 (5 bases). This CDR3 is 15 amino acids long. Germline lookup yields CDR1 SGHVS and CDR2 FNYEAQ. V lost 6 bases and J lost 4, with 18 bases in between. The CDR3 sequence is CASSSAARGFYGYTF. Written as DNA, the CDR3 is TGTGCCAGCAGTTCAGCAGCTAGGGGTTTCTATGGCTACACCTTC.

Only one count was recorded for this clone. The chain couples TRBV10-2 to TRBJ1-1; D unclear. The germline gives CDR1 WSHSY, CDR2 SAAADI. The CDR3 has 14 residues. V shed 0 bases and J shed 4 bases, with 9 bases lying between them. CDR3 in amino acids: CASSESSHGTEAFF. For the CDR3, the DNA is TGCGCCAGCAGTGAGTCGAGCCATGGCACTGAAGCTTTCTTT.

CDR3 residues: CASSIDLEGFYGYTF. CDR3 DNA sequence: TGTGCCAGTAGTATAGATCTGGAGGGGTTCTATGGCTACACCTTC. The chain carries TRBV19 and TRBJ1-2; possibly TRBD1 for D (5 bases). This CDR3 contains 15 residues. Germline CDR1 is LNHDA and CDR2 is SQIVND (reference sequence). The V and J ends lost 0 bases and 4 bases respectively, with 12 bases between them.

The chain carries TRBV11-2 and TRBJ2-7; 8 bases line up with TRBD2. The CDR3 loop spans 15 amino acids. The germline gives CDR1 SGHAT, CDR2 FQNNGV. J gave up 0 bases and V 1 base, and 2 bases lay outside the gene matches. DNA for the CDR3: TGTGCCAGCAGCTTAGCGAGCGGGAGCTCCTACGAGCAGTACTTC. Translated: CASSLASGSSYEQYF.

The chain joins TRBV7-9 to TRBJ2-2; 10 bases are a match to TRBD1. Unmatched junction bases numbered 7, after V lost 5 bases and J lost 7 bases. This CDR3 contains 15 residues. Per germline, CDR1 SEHNR and CDR2 FQNEAQ (reference sequence). CDR3 sequence reads: CASSRQGALIGELFF. The CDR3 DNA is TGTGCCAGCAGCCGACAGGGGGCGCTAATCGGGGAGCTGTTTTTT.

The V and J genes are TRBV13 and TRBJ2-2; 7 bases align to TRBD2. Losses at the gene ends were 5 bases for V and 5 bases for J; bases not matched to a gene: 8. The CDR3 consists of 15 residues. CDR1 PRHDT and CDR2 FYEKMQ come from the germline V gene (reference sequence). Written as DNA, the CDR3 is TGTGCCAGCAGCCCCGGGACTAAGGAGACCGGGGAGCTGTTTTTT. Encoded protein: CASSPGTKETGELFF.

This clone has only one observation. The V call is TRBV6-5, the J call TRBJ2-5; TRBD1 agrees at 8 bases. V was pared by 2 bases and J by 5 bases, with 4 bases of the junction left unmatched. CDR3 length equals 14 residues. CDR1 is MNHEY, CDR2 SVGAGI, per germline. The CDR3 is CASSYTGGFETQYF. For the CDR3, the DNA is TGTGCCAGCAGTTACACAGGGGGTTTCGAGACCCAGTACTTC.

This clone counts as medium-sized (0.01 to 0.1%). This chain uses TRBV6-4 with TRBJ2-3; D call uncertain. Trimming removed 4 bases at V and 0 bases at J, with 8 bases between. CDR1 and CDR2 from the germline V gene are MRHNA and SNTAGT. This CDR3 contains 14 residues. CDR3 in amino acids: CASSVTSSTDTQYF. CDR3 DNA: TGTGCCAGCAGTGTTACGTCTAGCACAGATACGCAGTATTTT.

The chain links TRBV27 to TRBJ2-3, with 13 bases matching TRBD2. The CDR3 contains 16 residues. Germline V gene lookup returns CDR1 MNHEY and CDR2 SMNVEV (reference sequence). Losses at the gene ends were 2 bases for V and 5 bases for J; bases not matched to a gene: 4. The DNA of the CDR3 is TGTGCCAGCAGTTTAAGGACTAGCGGGGGACGAGATACGCAGTATTTT. Its translation is CASSLRTSGGRDTQYF.

The chain recombines TRBV9 with TRBJ2-7; the D is unclear. Germline lookup yields CDR1 SGDLS and CDR2 YYNGEE. The CDR3 contains 12 residues. Trimming took off 4 bases at V and 3 bases at J, with 8 bases between the two ends. CDR3 loop: CASSPPSYEQYF. The CDR3 nucleotides read TGTGCCAGCAGCCCCCCAAGCTACGAGCAGTACTTC.

The gene calls are TRBV7-9 and TRBJ1-2; D possibly corresponds to TRBD1 (5 bases). The CDR3 sequence is 14 residues long. The V gene's germline CDR1 is SEHNR and CDR2 FQNEAQ (reference sequence). Deletions cut 1 base from V and 2 bases from J, with 8 bases between. The CDR3 DNA sequence: TGTGCCAGCAGCTTAGGGGGCAGCAACTATGGCTACACCTTC. Amino acid sequence: CASSLGGSNYGYTF.

V gene TRBV27 combines with J gene TRBJ2-1; D perhaps matches TRBD1 (6 bases). This CDR3 has 15 amino acids. The V end was cut by 8 bases, the J end by 0 bases, with 14 bases between. Per the germline V gene, CDR1 is MNHEY and CDR2 is SMNVEV (reference sequence). As DNA, the CDR3 is TGTGCCAGCTCCCAGGGGCCTAGCTCCTACAATGAGCAGTTCTTC. Translating gives CASSQGPSSYNEQFF.

The chain recombines TRBV19 with TRBJ1-1; TRBD1 is a possible D gene (5 bases). Trimming took 0 bases from V and 3 from J, leaving 17 bases between them. CDR1 LNHDA and CDR2 SQIVND come from the germline V gene (reference sequence). The CDR3 extends over 17 amino acids. CDR3 nucleotides: TGTGCCAGTAGTATAGATAAGTCACAGCAAGGGGACACTGAAGCTTTCTTT. The encoded protein is CASSIDKSQQGDTEAFF.